This passage covers 18 T cell receptor beta chains from one sample sequenced in a study of technical replicates of blood from several donors. Profiled with immunoSEQ multiplex PCR; TCRdb holds only in-frame clones, not every one. The data show roughly 62,000 clones, around 96% seen once. Sequenced sample: PBMCs. Receptors originate from a human donor in good health. Some clones in this sample may be carry-over from other donors' samples.

This chain links TRBV30 with TRBJ1-1, with no clear D. The germline V gene encodes CDR1 GTSNPN and CDR2 SVGIG (reference sequence). V dropped 3 bases and J dropped 0 bases, with 8 bases sitting between them. This CDR3 is 13 amino acids long. The CDR3 coding sequence is TGTGCCTGGAGACGGAGCCTGAACACTGAAGCTTTCTTT. Encoded protein: CAWRRSLNTEAFF. The variable domain in full, completed from reference TRBV30 and TRBJ1-1, reads SQTIHQWPATLVQPVGSPLSLECTVEGTSNPNLYWYRQAAGRGLQLLFYSVGIGQISSEVPQNLSASRPQDRQFILSSKKLLLSDSGFYLCAWRRSLNTEAFFGQGTRLTVV.

This sequence joins TRBV7-9 and TRBJ1-1; TRBD1 might be the D (5 bases). Trimming shortened V by 4 bases and J by 4 bases, and 16 bases separated the two germline ends. Looked up from germline, CDR1 is SEHNR and CDR2 is FQNEAQ (reference sequence). The CDR3 sequence is 15 residues long. The CDR3 nucleotides read TGTGCCAGCAGCTCCTCCGGCGGGGGGGGCACTGAAGCTTTCTTT. It encodes CASSSSGGGGTEAFF.

Written as DNA, the CDR3 is TGTGCCAGCAGCCGGGGTAGACAGGGGGCCGGCTACGAGCAGTACTTC. It yields the protein CASSRGRQGAGYEQYF. The chain has TRBV7-9 and TRBJ2-7; 10 bases align to TRBD1. After removal of 5 bases from V and 3 bases from J, the junction contained 10 bases not matched to a gene. This CDR3 has 16 residues. Germline V gene data show CDR1 as SEHNR and CDR2 as FQNEAQ (reference sequence).

This clone was recorded once. The V and J genes are TRBV5-6 and TRBJ2-7; D may be TRBD2 (6 bases). Germline V lookup: CDR1 SGHDT, CDR2 YYEEEE. Between the trimmed V and J ends, which lost 3 bases and 6 bases, there was a span of 10 bases. The CDR3 length is 12 residues. The CDR3 loop is CASSWRGIEQYF. In DNA form, the CDR3 reads TGTGCCAGCAGCTGGAGGGGAATCGAGCAGTACTTC.

The rearrangement joins TRBV20-1 to TRBJ2-5; D is perhaps TRBD2 (5 bases). Per germline, CDR1 DFQATT and CDR2 SNEGSKA (reference sequence). This CDR3 has 11 amino acids. Deletions cut 3 bases from V and 3 bases from J, with 5 bases between. Here the CDR3 DNA reads TGCAGTGCTAGCGGGGAAGAGACCCAGTACTTC. Its protein product is CSASGEETQYF.

In this sample, this clone turned up once. For the CDR3, the DNA is TGTGCCAGCAGCCGTGGGAGCGTTCGCACAGATACGCAGTATTTT. Amino acids: CASSRGSVRTDTQYF. The rearrangement links TRBV7-9 to TRBJ2-3; perhaps TRBD2 as D (5 bases). Per the germline V gene, CDR1 is SEHNR and CDR2 is FQNEAQ (reference sequence). This CDR3 has 15 residues. V was clipped by 5 bases and J by 1 base, with 13 bases between them.

The chain joins TRBV10-3 to TRBJ2-2; possible D gene TRBD1, 6 bases. The CDR3 totals 13 residues. Per the germline V gene, CDR1 is ENHRY and CDR2 is SYGVKD. This CDR3 reads CATPGQNTGELFF. DNA for the CDR3: TGTGCTACACCGGGACAGAACACCGGGGAGCTGTTTTTT.

This sequence joins TRBV27 and TRBJ2-7; 9 bases align to TRBD1. CDR3 size: 14 residues. Germline V gene data show CDR1 as MNHEY and CDR2 as SMNVEV (reference sequence). V lost 3 bases and J lost 6; bases outside the gene matches: 6. The CDR3 DNA reads as TGTGCCAGCAGTTTCCTGACAGGGGGGTTCGAGCAGTACTTC. It is translated as CASSFLTGGFEQYF.

This chain links TRBV6-6 with TRBJ2-2, with TRBD2 as a possible D gene (5 bases). The CDR3 is 14 amino acids. The germline V and J ends were trimmed by 5 bases and 5 bases, with 12 bases remaining between them. Per the germline V gene, CDR1 is MNHNY and CDR2 is SVGAGI (reference sequence). Here the CDR3 reads CASSPRGATGELFF. The DNA for the CDR3 is TGTGCCAGCAGTCCCCGGGGAGCAACCGGGGAGCTGTTTTTT.

The gene calls are TRBV6-1 and TRBJ2-3, with 10 nucleotides matching TRBD2. Germline V lookup: CDR1 MNHNS, CDR2 SASEGT. J gave up 4 bases and V 5 bases, and 6 bases lay outside the gene matches. This CDR3 comprises 15 residues. The CDR3 spells CASSLSGGAPDTQYF. CDR3 in DNA: TGTGCCAGCAGTCTAAGCGGGGGGGCCCCAGATACGCAGTATTTT.

The V call is TRBV7-9, the J call TRBJ1-2; D is unclear. The CDR3 is made up of 12 amino acids. Trimming cost V 2 bases and J 6 bases, with 7 bases left between them. Germline V gene sequence: CDR1 SEHNR, CDR2 FQNEAQ (reference sequence). The CDR3 loop reads CASSLIQDGYTF. The CDR3 DNA follows: TGTGCCAGCAGCTTAATACAAGATGGCTACACCTTC.

The genes are TRBV7-9 and TRBJ1-2; the D gene is possibly TRBD1 (6 bases). V lost 8 bases and J 6 bases, leaving 19 bases between the germline ends. The germline CDR1 and CDR2 sequences are SEHNR and FQNEAQ (reference sequence). The CDR3 is 14 residues long. CDR3 sequence reads: CASRLGGGGDGYTF. CDR3 sequence (DNA): TGTGCCAGCCGCCTAGGGGGGGGTGGTGATGGCTACACCTTC.

The chain combines TRBV7-6 with TRBJ2-5; D remains unclear. The length of the CDR3 is 12 residues. Deletions cut 4 bases from V and 2 bases from J, with 5 bases between. Germline CDR1 and CDR2: SGHVS and FNYEAQ. In DNA form, the CDR3 reads TGTGCCAGCAGCTCCAGACAAGAGACCCAGTACTTC. As protein: CASSSRQETQYF.

The rearrangement uses TRBV11-2 and TRBJ2-2; 8 bases are shared with TRBD1. After removal of 4 bases from V and 7 bases from J, the junction contained 8 bases not matched to a gene. The CDR3 is 15 residues long. In germline, CDR1 is SGHAT, CDR2 FQNNGV. Here the CDR3 reads CASSSTQGAVGELFF. CDR3 nucleotides: TGTGCCAGCAGCTCGACCCAGGGGGCGGTCGGGGAGCTGTTTTTT.

The chain combines TRBV27 with TRBJ1-4; D remains unclear. In germline, CDR1 is MNHEY, CDR2 SMNVEV (reference sequence). Trimming removed 0 bases from V and 6 bases from J, with 11 bases in between. The CDR3 length is 15 residues. CDR3 in amino acids: CASSLSTGEDEKLFF. DNA of the CDR3: TGTGCCAGCAGTTTATCGACCGGGGAGGATGAAAAACTGTTTTTT.

The chain uses TRBV5-6 and TRBJ2-5; 15 nucleotides line up with TRBD2. V was clipped by 2 bases and J by 5 bases; unmatched bases: 1. In germline, CDR1 is SGHDT, CDR2 YYEEEE. This CDR3 contains 15 residues. The CDR3 here is CASSLGLAGGETQYF. The CDR3 DNA is TGTGCCAGCAGCTTAGGACTAGCGGGAGGGGAGACCCAGTACTTC. Based on the CDR3 plus reference TRBV5-6 and TRBJ2-5, the full variable domain is DAGVTQSPTHLIKTRGQQVTLRCSPKSGHDTVSWYQQALGQGPQFIFQYYEEEERQRGNFPDRFSGHQFPNYSSELNVNALLLGDSALYLCASSLGLAGGETQYFGPGTRLLVL.

The gene calls are TRBV2 and TRBJ1-1, with a tentative D call TRBD1 (5 bases). Germline lookup yields CDR1 SNHLY and CDR2 FYNNEI. V lost 9 bases, J lost 3 bases, and 17 bases lay in between. This CDR3 is 14 amino acids long. The CDR3 coding sequence is TGTGCCAGTTTTAAGACAGATAAACACACTGAAGCTTTCTTT. Translating gives CASFKTDKHTEAFF.

This chain links TRBV19 with TRBJ2-7; 8 bases match TRBD1. Trimming took 3 bases from V and 1 from J; bases not matched to a gene: 5. The CDR3 sequence is 15 residues long. Germline values: CDR1 LNHDA, CDR2 SQIVND (reference sequence). CDR3 loop: CASSISGQGSYEQYF. DNA for the CDR3: TGTGCCAGTAGTATCTCTGGACAGGGATCCTACGAGCAGTACTTC. The complete variable domain, with remaining parts taken from reference TRBV19 and TRBJ2-7, reads DGGITQSPKYLFRKEGQNVTLSCEQNLNHDAMYWYRQDPGQGLRLIYYSQIVNDFQKGDIAEGYSVSREKKESFPLTVTSAQKNPTAFYLCASSISGQGSYEQYFGPGTRLTVT.